This T cell receptor (beta chain) is drawn from a study of neurological immune-mediated disorders. This clonotype was detected many times. The antigen is unknown. The authors made cDNA by 5'RACE with 10-nucleotide random UMIs. TCRdb processed the 5' RACE reads anew with MiXCR; each CDR3 protein has one entry. The sample gives about 50,000 distinct CDR3 sequences, about 9.3% of which show up once; approximately 5.3% is in the top ten. The trim removed 4 bases at V and 0 bases at J, leaving 4 bases unmatched. The CDR3 is 15 amino acids. From 2 million PBMCs stored at -80 C, the unsorted libraries were generated. Findings of the study overall: CDR3 amino acid sequences of expanded clones were not shared across subjects, a result suggesting private repertoires in all groups. Levels of TCR clonal expansion peaked in HTLV-1-associated myelopathy and reached their lowest in multiple sclerosis, under those of healthy controls.

V and J are TRBV12-3 or TRBV12-4 and TRBJ2-3, with 7 bases aligning to TRBD2. The TCR comes from a man between 70 and 80 years old with HTLV-1-associated myelopathy (HAM/TSP). The sample consisted of PBMCs. CDR3 sequence: CASSSPSGSTDTQYF. Here the CDR3 DNA reads TGTGCCAGCAGTTCGCCTAGCGGTAGCACAGATACGCAGTATTTT.